A selection of T cell receptor beta chains follows, all from one sample in a study of T cell changes during pregnancy in multiple sclerosis. Here immunoSEQ multiplex PCR was the method, and the copy in TCRdb shows in-frame clones only, minus some. In the table there are about 68,000 clones, about nine tenths of which are singletons. Sample: peripheral blood, taken in the third trimester of pregnancy. All receptors come from a female donor with multiple sclerosis, enrolled in a pregnancy study. Each CDR3 is given with its conserved first and last residue. Each record gives: clone size, V gene, J gene, D gene, CDR3 protein, CDR3 DNA. A D gene is named only where the DNA matches it firmly. The size entry is marked missing in some rows and otherwise reads once, few, many or a size class.

-,TRBV5-1,TRBJ2-1,TRBD2,CASSWALAGEINEQFF,TGCGCCAGCAGCTGGGCTTTAGCGGGAGAAATCAATGAGCAGTTCTTC
once,TRBV7-2,TRBJ1-1,-,CASSLGQGITAFF,TGTGCCAGCAGCTTAGGGCAGGGGATAACTGCTTTCTTT
-,TRBV2,TRBJ2-7,TRBD1,CASRALGQGAPYEQYF,TGTGCCAGCAGGGCCCTTGGTCAGGGGGCACCCTACGAGCAGTACTTC
-,TRBV7-8,TRBJ2-1,-,CASSLAWGVESYNEQFF,TGTGCCAGCAGCTTAGCGTGGGGGGTAGAGTCCTACAATGAGCAGTTCTTC
-,TRBV7-6,TRBJ2-7,-,CASSSIKRDEQYF,TGTGCCAGCAGCTCTATAAAAAGAGACGAGCAGTACTTC
-,TRBV2,TRBJ2-1,-,CASSEDPMRNEQFF,TGTGCCAGCAGTGAAGACCCAATGAGGAATGAGCAGTTCTTC
few,TRBV10-1,TRBJ1-5,-,CARFSGNQPQHF,TGCGCCAGATTCTCGGGGAATCAGCCCCAGCATTTT
once,TRBV5-4,TRBJ1-1,-,CASSFPDRNMNTEAFF,TGTGCCAGCAGCTTTCCAGACAGAAACATGAACACTGAAGCTTTCTTT
-,TRBV27,TRBJ1-1,-,CASSLRGIVDTEAFF,TGTGCCAGCAGCCTCAGGGGAATCGTGGACACTGAAGCTTTCTTT
-,TRBV25-1,TRBJ1-4,TRBD1,CASSEQGARGVKLFF,TGTGCCAGCAGTGAACAGGGGGCGCGTGGGGTAAAACTGTTTTTT
-,TRBV7-2,TRBJ2-7,TRBD2,CASSLGGLAAYEQYF,TGTGCCAGCAGCTTAGGGGGACTAGCGGCCTACGAGCAGTACTTC
-,TRBV14,TRBJ2-3,-,CASRRTSLDTQYF,TGTGCCAGCAGGCGCACTAGTTTGGATACGCAGTATTTT
-,TRBV7-2,TRBJ2-3,-,CASSSGLSGLNTQYF,-
-,TRBV6-1,TRBJ2-3,-,CASRGGGASTDTQYF,TGTGCCAGCAGGGGAGGAGGGGCCAGCACAGATACGCAGTATTTT
once,TRBV4-2,TRBJ1-5,-,CASSQGGKGNQPQHF,TGTGCCAGCAGCCAAGGAGGGAAAGGGAATCAGCCCCAGCATTTT
-,TRBV18,TRBJ1-5,TRBD1,CASSPGQGNNQPQHF,TGTGCCAGCTCACCGGGACAGGGTAACAATCAGCCCCAGCATTTT
once,TRBV7-2,TRBJ1-5,-,CASSINGQYNQPQHF,TGTGCCAGCAGCATTAATGGGCAGTACAATCAGCCCCAGCATTTT
-,TRBV2,TRBJ2-7,-,CASNLGPYEQYF,TGTGCCAGCAATCTAGGCCCCTACGAGCAGTACTTC
-,TRBV7-2,TRBJ2-3,TRBD1,CASSLGQTGSTDTQYF,TGTGCCAGCAGCCTTGGCCAGACAGGGAGCACAGATACGCAGTATTTT
-,TRBV2,TRBJ1-2,-,CASLLQGYGYTF,TGTGCCAGCCTGTTGCAGGGCTATGGCTACACCTTC
-,TRBV5-1,TRBJ2-5,-,CASSRDIQETQYF,TGCGCCAGCAGCCGGGACATCCAAGAGACCCAGTACTTC
-,TRBV19,TRBJ1-3,-,CASERWVSSGNTIYF,TGTGCCAGCGAGAGGTGGGTGAGCTCTGGAAACACCATATATTTT
few,TRBV27,TRBJ2-1,-,CASSLQDRGIFYNEQFF,TGTGCCAGCAGTTTACAGGATCGCGGGATTTTCTACAATGAGCAGTTCTTC
-,TRBV19,TRBJ2-7,TRBD2,CASSIDLAGETYEQYF,TGTGCCAGTAGTATAGACCTAGCGGGGGAGACCTACGAGCAGTACTTC
-,TRBV6-5,TRBJ1-1,-,CASSYSRSGDTEAFF,TGTGCCAGCAGTTACTCGAGGTCAGGGGACACTGAAGCTTTCTTT
-,TRBV5-1,TRBJ2-3,-,CASSLDLPPGTQYF,TGCGCCAGCAGCTTGGACCTCCCTCCAGGTACGCAGTATTTT
-,TRBV29-1,TRBJ2-2,-,CSVDGNTGELFF,TGCAGCGTTGACGGGAACACCGGGGAGCTGTTTTTT
-,TRBV6-5,TRBJ1-3,TRBD1,CASSYSTGSFGNTIYF,TGTGCCAGCAGTTACTCGACAGGGTCATTCGGAAACACCATATATTTT
-,TRBV30,TRBJ1-6,TRBD1,CAWSYRTGFNSPLHF,TGTGCCTGGAGTTACCGGACAGGGTTTAACTCACCCCTCCACTTT
-,TRBV7-2,TRBJ2-7,-,CASSQLGGGTLREQYF,TGTGCCAGCAGCCAATTAGGTGGAGGGACGTTACGGGAGCAGTACTTC
-,TRBV6-5,TRBJ1-2,-,CASSWLSSSGYGYTF,TGTGCCAGCAGTTGGCTTTCCTCGTCAGGCTATGGCTACACCTTC
-,TRBV30,TRBJ2-5,TRBD1,CACTKLPATGEETQYF,TGTGCCTGTACAAAACTCCCGGCGACAGGGGAAGAGACCCAGTACTTC
few,TRBV6-1,TRBJ2-2,-,CAATWQANTGELFF,TGTGCCGCGACTTGGCAAGCGAACACCGGGGAGCTGTTTTTT
-,TRBV5-1,TRBJ1-5,TRBD1,CASSPGTGLSNQPQHF,TGCGCCAGCAGCCCGGGGACAGGGTTGAGCAATCAGCCCCAGCATTTT
few,TRBV9,TRBJ1-1,-,CASSLGGDTEAFF,TGTGCCAGCAGCCTTGGGGGGGACACTGAAGCTTTCTTT
-,TRBV6-5,TRBJ2-7,-,CASSYTVGGYEQYF,TGTGCCAGCAGTTACACTGTGGGGGGCTACGAGCAGTACTTC
-,TRBV5-1,TRBJ2-7,TRBD2,CASSGLGGFSYEQYF,TGCGCCAGCAGCGGGTTGGGGGGGTTCTCCTACGAGCAGTACTTC
-,TRBV28,TRBJ2-7,-,CASSSTAGISYEQYF,TGTGCCAGCAGTTCAACGGCCGGGATCTCCTACGAGCAGTACTTC
-,TRBV29-1,TRBJ2-3,-,CSVGSRREDTQYF,TGCAGCGTTGGTTCGCGTCGTGAAGATACGCAGTATTTT
-,TRBV18,TRBJ2-5,TRBD2,CASSPMAGGIQETQYF,TGTGCCAGCTCACCCATGGCGGGAGGCATCCAAGAGACCCAGTACTTC
-,TRBV10-1,TRBJ2-7,TRBD1,CASSAGTATYEQYF,TGCGCCAGCAGTGCCGGGACAGCGACCTACGAGCAGTACTTC
-,TRBV10-3,TRBJ2-7,-,CAISDPSIGSSYEQYF,TGTGCCATCAGTGACCCTAGTATAGGGAGCTCCTACGAGCAGTACTTC
-,TRBV7-9,TRBJ1-6,-,CASSHGGSPLHF,TGTGCCAGCAGTCACGGAGGTTCCCCCCTCCACTTT
few,TRBV28,TRBJ1-3,-,CASSLQPAGKGNTIYF,TGTGCCAGCAGTTTGCAACCCGCGGGGAAGGGAAACACCATATATTTT
-,TRBV27,TRBJ2-5,TRBD2,CASSPPGGAVQETQYF,TGTGCCAGCAGTCCCCCCGGGGGGGCCGTACAAGAGACCCAGTACTTC
once,TRBV19,TRBJ2-1,TRBD2,CASTPRGDNEQFF,TGTGCCAGTACTCCACGGGGGGACAATGAGCAGTTCTTC